This TCR beta chain was recorded in a study of cytomegalovirus exposure and HLA in healthy donors. In the study overall: Of 350 to 400 genotyped donors, roughly 76% grouped in the Caucasian-associated ancestry cluster. Study outcomes and limitations: Over 150 TCR beta chains were listed as cytomegalovirus-associated. TCR beta chain V- and J-gene trimming was linked, in a later analysis, to a missense variant in DCLRE1C. It is likely that the observed cluster of highly shared sequence variants was a sequencing artifact.

Turning to this clone: The target antigen is unknown.

PCR involved 60 Vbeta and 13 Jbeta primers. Measured with immunoSEQ multiplex PCR; TCRdb has only the in-frame clones, and not every one. In the table there are tens of thousands of clones, roughly nine tenths of which are singletons. The CDR3 extends over 15 amino acids. The V gene end was trimmed by 4 bases and the J gene end by 3 bases; junction bases not matched to a gene: 3. The V gene's germline CDR1 is SGHAT and CDR2 FQNNGV. The sequence derives from a man in his thirties or forties in good health and CMV-seropositive. The sample consisted of PBMCs. The chain has TRBV11-2 and TRBJ2-1; TRBD1 aligns across 10 bases. The CDR3 DNA reads TGTGCCAGCAGCTCCGGGACAGGGGACTACAATGAGCAGTTCTTC. Translated: CASSSGTGDYNEQFF.